These T cell receptor beta chains were read from a single sample in a study of metastatic and nonmetastatic thyroid tumors. TCRdb reanalyzed the PCR reads via MiXCR. The sample carries some 64,000 clones, roughly 4% recorded once. The sample consisted of blood. These receptors were obtained from a female donor with papillary thyroid cancer or a benign thyroid nodule (not recorded which). Some clones in this sample may be carry-over from other donors' samples. Each CDR3 is given with its conserved first and last residue. D genes are given only for firm matches. Clone sizes are given selectively: once, few, many, or a class where the clone is expanded.

cdr3_aa cdr3_nt v_call clone_size d_call j_call
CASSLKVGTGGGGYTF TGTGCCAGCAGCTTAAAGGTCGGGACAGGGGGTGGAGGCTACACCTTC TRBV7-2 many TRBD1 TRBJ1-2
CSIESSNGLVGNEQFF TGCAGCATTGAATCATCAAATGGGCTAGTTGGCAATGAGCAGTTCTTC TRBV29-1 few NA TRBJ2-1
CASSGRFANTGELFF TGTGCCAGCTCAGGCAGGTTTGCGAACACCGGGGAGCTGTTTTTT TRBV18 many NA TRBJ2-2
CASSLDPAYLASKGELFF TGTGCCAGCAGCTTAGATCCCGCCTATCTAGCGAGCAAAGGGGAGCTGTTTTTT TRBV11-2 few NA TRBJ2-2
CASSLVASETQYF TGTGCTAGCAGCTTAGTAGCTTCGGAGACCCAGTACTTC TRBV7-7 many NA TRBJ2-5
CASSQSDRYYEQYF TGTGCCAGTAGTCAATCGGACAGATACTACGAGCAGTACTTC TRBV19 many NA TRBJ2-7
CASNPEILSSYEQYF TGTGCCAGCAACCCAGAAATCTTAAGCTCCTACGAGCAGTACTTC TRBV6-2/TRBV6-3 few NA TRBJ2-7
CASSRTASNQPQHF TGTGCCAGCAGCCGTACAGCTAGCAATCAGCCCCAGCATTTT TRBV28 many NA TRBJ1-5
CASSGRRAGGYNEQFF TGTGCCAGCAGTGGAAGGAGAGCGGGAGGCTACAATGAGCAGTTCTTC TRBV6-1 many TRBD2 TRBJ2-1
CASSVEQGARSNEQFF TGCGCCAGCAGCGTAGAACAGGGGGCGCGATCCAATGAGCAGTTCTTC TRBV5-1 many TRBD1 TRBJ2-1
CSARDRENTEAFF TGCAGTGCTAGAGACAGGGAGAACACTGAAGCTTTCTTT TRBV20-1 many NA TRBJ1-1
CSAGTGETAEKLFF TGCAGTGCAGGGACAGGGGAGACGGCTGAAAAACTGTTTTTT TRBV20-1 many TRBD1 TRBJ1-4
CASSPDSYGYTF TGTGCCAGCAGTCCGGACAGCTATGGCTACACCTTC TRBV6-1 medium-sized NA TRBJ1-2
CASSRNLRGNTEAFF TGTGCCAGCAGCCGAAATCTCAGGGGGAACACTGAAGCTTTCTTT TRBV3-1 many NA TRBJ1-1
CASSSLAGITYEQYF TGTGCCAGCAGTTCACTAGCGGGGATAACCTACGAGCAGTACTTC TRBV28 medium-sized TRBD2 TRBJ2-7
CASSYSLRGRSYEQYF TGTGCCAGCAGTTACTCGTTAAGGGGCCGCTCCTACGAGCAGTACTTC TRBV6-5 NA NA TRBJ2-7
CASSPLAGGSTGELFF TGTGCCAGCAGCCCTCTAGCGGGAGGGAGCACCGGGGAGCTGTTTTTT TRBV3-1 many TRBD2 TRBJ2-2
CSARRQSASETQYF TGCAGTGCTAGGAGACAGTCCGCTAGCGAGACCCAGTACTTC TRBV20-1 many NA TRBJ2-5
CASRGGSSSYEQYF TGTGCCAGCAGGGGGGGTTCTAGCTCCTACGAGCAGTACTTC TRBV6-2/TRBV6-3 few NA TRBJ2-7
CASSFSERRLYGYTF TGTGCCAGCAGTTTTTCGGAGCGACGCCTCTATGGCTACACCTTC TRBV28 many NA TRBJ1-2
CASSAPEGSAGADTQYF TGTGCCAGCAGCGCCCCTGAGGGGAGCGCAGGGGCAGATACGCAGTATTTT TRBV9 many NA TRBJ2-3
CASSEGSVLNEKLFF TGTGCCAGCAGCGAGGGGTCCGTCCTAAATGAAAAACTGTTTTTT TRBV9 many NA TRBJ1-4
CDESGRAGANVLTF TGTGACGAAAGCGGTAGGGCTGGGGCCAACGTCCTGACTTTC TRBV7-3 many NA TRBJ2-6
CSVQLPGLARGTGELFF TGCAGCGTTCAATTACCGGGACTAGCGAGGGGGACCGGGGAGCTGTTTTTT TRBV29-1 few TRBD2 TRBJ2-2
CASSISGGPNNEQFF TGCGCCAGCAGCATATCAGGGGGACCAAACAATGAGCAGTTCTTC TRBV5-1 many TRBD1 TRBJ2-1
CASSEVGQAYYGYTF TGTGCCAGCAGTGAAGTGGGACAGGCTTACTATGGCTACACCTTC TRBV2 many TRBD1 TRBJ1-2
CASSVGGRLASYEQYF TGTGCCAGCAGCGTAGGGGGGAGGCTAGCTTCCTACGAGCAGTACTTC TRBV9 many NA TRBJ2-7
CASALPPRGEPYEQYF TGTGCTAGTGCTTTGCCCCCCCGGGGCGAGCCGTACGAGCAGTACTTC TRBV12-5 NA NA TRBJ2-7
CASSVAAGVGYEQFF TGTGCCAGCAGCGTAGCGGCGGGAGTGGGTTATGAGCAGTTCTTC TRBV9 many TRBD2 TRBJ2-1
CASSSGTSGTHWAKNIQYF TGTGCCAGCAGCTCCGGGACTAGCGGGACTCACTGGGCCAAAAACATTCAGTACTTC TRBV12-3/TRBV12-4 many TRBD2 TRBJ2-4
CSAIAPGQGAVGYAF TGCAGTGCTATAGCCCCGGGACAGGGGGCGGTTGGCTACGCCTTC TRBV20-1 NA TRBD1 TRBJ1-2
CASRGFYGVFF TGTGCCAGCAGAGGCTTCTATGGGGTTTTCTTT TRBV12-3/TRBV12-4 few NA TRBJ1-1
CASSPPSGLAGGRDTQYF TGTGCCAGCAGCCCTCCAAGTGGACTAGCGGGGGGCAGAGATACGCAGTATTTT TRBV7-9 many TRBD2 TRBJ2-3
CASSESPEATIYF TGCGCCAGCAGTGAATCCCCCGAGGCCACCATATATTTT TRBV10-2 many NA TRBJ1-3
CASRLGPSNNEQFF TGTGCCAGCCGCTTAGGGCCAAGTAACAATGAGCAGTTCTTC TRBV27 NA NA TRBJ2-1
CASRLLEEQLF TGTGCCAGCAGATTATTAGAGGAGCAGTTATTC TRBV28 NA NA TRBJ2-1
CASSVTGGLYEQYF TGTGCCAGCAGTGTTACAGGGGGACTCTACGAGCAGTACTTC TRBV2 few TRBD1 TRBJ2-7
CASSQARTGTGETQYF TGCGCCAGCAGCCAGGCTCGGACAGGTACGGGGGAGACCCAGTACTTC TRBV4-1 many TRBD1 TRBJ2-5
CASSSSGAHYEQYF TGTGCCAGCAGTTCCAGTGGGGCGCACTACGAGCAGTACTTC TRBV12-3/TRBV12-4 many NA TRBJ2-7
CSLGVAASTDTQYF TGCAGCCTCGGAGTAGCGGCTAGCACAGATACGCAGTATTTT TRBV29-1 many NA TRBJ2-3
CSARAPGVSNQPQHF TGCAGTGCTAGAGCACCTGGCGTTTCCAATCAGCCCCAGCATTTT TRBV20-1 many NA TRBJ1-5
CASRQGDRWNEKLFF TGTGCCAGTCGCCAGGGGGACAGGTGGAATGAAAAACTGTTTTTT TRBV19 NA TRBD1 TRBJ1-4
CASSIPGLSLYNEQFF TGTGCCAGCAGCATACCCGGGCTTAGCCTCTACAATGAGCAGTTCTTC TRBV11-2 many NA TRBJ2-1